This TCR beta chain was documented in a study of CD8 T cells in Susac syndrome (dated by TCRdb to the late 2010s). At the level of the whole study: Of the Susac syndrome patients who were sequenced, eight were in clinical remission while about six had clinically active disease. The study used repertoire sequencing to test whether antigen drove CD8+ T cell activation and differentiation in Susac syndrome. At the time of blood withdrawal, Susac syndrome patients were either therapy-naive, taking corticosteroids (with some also receiving IVIg), or on IVIg alone.

The investigation overall reported the following: The TCR sequencing and HLA analysis was acknowledged to have included a relatively small number of individuals. The CD4+ T cell repertoire of patients with Susac syndrome showed no detectable clonal expansion.

The junction carries 7 bases between V and J, which are trimmed by 0 bases and 6 bases respectively. CDR3 length: 13 amino acids, cysteine to phenylalanine. Only the CDR3 part of the read is kept: 39 bases, read in frame from the first base. CDR1 is given as KGHSH and CDR2 as LQKENI, both from the germline V gene. Notes on this clonotype: There is no known antigen for this receptor. No quality values exist for individual bases; no much larger clone is one base distant.

Peripheral blood CD8+ and CD4+ T cells from healthy donors, Susac syndrome patients and multiple sclerosis patients were profiled using high-throughput TCR beta sequencing. The Susac syndrome patients fulfilled recently defined diagnostic criteria for either definite or probable disease. Bulk CD8+ and CD4+ T cells were purified by magnetic negative isolation, while CD8+ TEMRA cells were enriched using FACS. Blood was collected in EDTA tubes and processed within 24 hours, with PBMCs isolated through density gradient centrifugation. PBMCs destined for TCR sequencing were cryopreserved in liquid nitrogen and later thawed in a 37 °C water bath. A purity of at least 90% was achieved for sorted or isolated CD4+, CD8+ and CD8+ TEMRA cells. RNA was extracted using the RNeasy kit, and roughly 0.45 to 1 microgram was reverse transcribed with random hexamers. The immunoSEQ multiplex PCR assay, covering 54 Vbeta and 13 Jbeta segments, was used to amplify TCR beta CDR3 regions. To correct PCR amplification bias, a synthetic template baseline was used for both primer optimization and computational correction. For the original study's pipeline: Reads were assigned to V, D and J genes according to IMGT and analyzed in immunoSEQ Analyzer, with only productive sequences retained. Clonality was computed as one minus Shannon entropy normalized by log2 of the number of productive unique sequences. For each patient and control, public and private clones were evaluated within the 100 most prevalent clones. Susac-specific clones were defined as absent from healthy and MS cohorts, 1052 published viral clones and other ImmuneACCESS disease sequences. Through fastp at Q25 and MiXCR, TCRdb rebuilt clones from the public reads, retaining in-frame beta chains. Rows are combined by CDR3 protein, so each entry shows the most common genes and DNA. The authors' filters were not applied to this entry. The sample yields just over 150,000 distinct CDR3 sequences; roughly 95% were counted once. The top ten constitute 0.16% of the sample.

What was sequenced was CD4+ T cells from PBMCs. The TCR sequence derives from a human donor with Susac syndrome. The chain is encoded by TRBV18 joined to TRBJ2-3; too little of a D gene remains to name it. The CDR3 amino acid sequence is: CASSPPGADTQYF. The nucleotide sequence reads TGTGCCAGCTCACCACCGGGTGCCGATACGCAGTATTTT.